These 15 T cell receptor beta chains originate from one sample sequenced in a study of T-cell reconstitution after alpha-beta-depleted transplantation in children. Molecular barcoding with unique molecular identifiers was used for the TCRbeta library. TCRdb redid the calling of the PCR reads with MiXCR, one entry per CDR3 protein. This table holds about 360,000 distinct CDR3 sequences, 10% to 15% found once. The sequencing used PBMCs, collected from the stem cell graft. The receptors here all came from a human donor who donated a stem cell graft to a child with Fanconi anemia.

In its sample, this clonotype was seen many times. The CDR3 DNA reads TGCAGTGCTAGCGGACTAGCGGGGGCGTCCTACGAGCAGTACTTC. It is translated as CSASGLAGASYEQYF. The V and J genes are TRBV20-1 and TRBJ2-7, with 13 bases fitting TRBD2. This CDR3 spans 15 amino acids. Trimming removed 3 bases from V and 1 base from J; junction bases left unmatched: 3. Germline lookup yields CDR1 DFQATT and CDR2 SNEGSKA (reference sequence).

The gene calls are TRBV6-5 and TRBJ2-1; 7 nucleotides agree with TRBD2. The length of the CDR3 is 16 residues. V shed 0 bases, J shed 7 bases, and the junction held 9 bases outside the gene matches. From germline, CDR1 is MNHEY and CDR2 SVGAGI. This CDR3 reads CASSYSSGLGGNEQFF. The CDR3 region has the DNA TGTGCCAGCAGTTACTCATCGGGACTGGGGGGGAATGAGCAGTTCTTC.

This clonotype was counted at least ten times. The chain uses TRBV7-9 and TRBJ1-1; D is possibly TRBD1 (5 bases). Germline V gene data show CDR1 as SEHNR and CDR2 as FQNEAQ (reference sequence). Trimming left V 4 bases short and J 9 bases short, with 15 bases between. The CDR3 spans 13 residues. The CDR3 is CASSSTAGAQAFF. As DNA, the CDR3 is TGTGCCAGCAGCTCCACTGCCGGGGCTCAAGCTTTCTTT.

This clonotype was counted at least ten times. The chain is built from TRBV2 and TRBJ2-2; D remains unclear. Germline CDR1 reads SNHLY; CDR2 reads FYNNEI. V was cut by 2 bases and J by 8 bases, with 12 bases left in between. This CDR3 is built from 14 residues. CDR3: CASSETVQAGELFF. The CDR3 nucleotides are TGTGCCAGCAGTGAAACGGTCCAGGCGGGGGAGCTGTTTTTT.

The table lists this clonotype with many counts. The V and J genes are TRBV12-3 or TRBV12-4 and TRBJ2-7; TRBD2 aligns across 10 bases. Trimming at V came to 6 bases and at J to 5 bases, leaving 7 bases not matched to a gene. This CDR3 comprises 14 residues. CDR3 in amino acids: CASRSSGRSHEQYF. The CDR3 bases are TGTGCCAGCAGGAGTAGCGGGAGGTCCCACGAGCAGTACTTC.

The gene calls are TRBV18 and TRBJ2-7; perhaps TRBD2 as D (7 bases). V lost 6 bases and J lost 3, with 15 bases in between. CDR1 is KGHSH, CDR2 LQKENI, per germline. The CDR3 runs to 14 residues. The CDR3 region is CASSPAGAGYEQYV. CDR3 DNA sequence: TGTGCCAGCTCCCCCGCGGGGGCTGGCTACGAGCAGTACGTC.

The chain has TRBV5-1 and TRBJ2-1, with D perhaps matching TRBD1 (6 bases). V was shortened by 0 bases and J by 9 bases, with 13 bases between the two germline ends. The germline V gene encodes CDR1 SGHRS and CDR2 YFSETQ. CDR3 length: 14 amino acids. The CDR3 nucleotides read TGCGCCAGCAGCTTGGAAGGGGGTGTGAGTGAGCAGTTCTTC. Translated: CASSLEGGVSEQFF.

The chain links TRBV18 to TRBJ2-3, with 8 positions matching TRBD1. Trimming at V came to 6 bases and at J to 5 bases, leaving 13 bases not matched to a gene. Germline V gene lookup returns CDR1 KGHSH and CDR2 LQKENI. The CDR3 has 16 residues. The CDR3 sequence is CASSRDRGSVKDTQYF. CDR3 DNA sequence: TGTGCCAGCTCCCGCGACAGGGGCTCGGTTAAAGATACGCAGTATTTT.

This clonotype has more than one count but fewer than ten. The V gene is TRBV2, the J gene TRBJ1-1; D is perhaps TRBD1 (6 bases). Germline CDR1 is SNHLY and CDR2 is FYNNEI. This CDR3 has 16 residues. The ends were cut back, 7 bases at V and 2 bases at J, with 20 bases in the middle. The CDR3 spells CASTNNGVGANTEAFF. DNA of the CDR3: TGTGCCAGCACGAATAATGGGGTGGGGGCTAACACTGAAGCTTTCTTT.

This clonotype was detected many times. V is TRBV7-2 and J is TRBJ2-1, with D possibly being TRBD2 (7 bases). In germline, CDR1 is SGHTA, CDR2 FQGNSA. The V and J ends lost 5 bases and 6 bases respectively, with 11 bases between them. The CDR3 has 13 amino acids. The CDR3 is CASSLGGGNEQFF. DNA for the CDR3: TGTGCCAGCAGCCTGGGAGGGGGCAATGAGCAGTTCTTC.

The chain couples TRBV7-2 to TRBJ2-5; D call uncertain. Germline V gene data show CDR1 as SGHTA and CDR2 as FQGNSA. V lost 5 bases, J lost 9 bases, and 13 bases lay in between. The CDR3 extends over 12 amino acids. CDR3 amino acids: CASSQTWGSQYF. CDR3 bases: TGTGCCAGCAGCCAAACCTGGGGATCCCAGTACTTC.

This clonotype was picked up a small number of times. The chain carries TRBV7-6 and TRBJ1-2, with 10 bases lining up with TRBD1. V was clipped by 5 bases and J by 5 bases; unmatched bases: 8. The germline V gene has CDR1 SGHVS and CDR2 FNYEAQ. CDR3 length: 15 residues. The CDR3 sequence is CASSGGTGDRYGYTF. CDR3 DNA sequence: TGTGCCAGCAGCGGCGGGACAGGGGATCGGTATGGCTACACCTTC. Based on the CDR3 plus reference TRBV7-6 and TRBJ1-2, the full variable domain is GAGVSQSPRYKVTKRGQDVALRCDPISGHVSLYWYRQALGQGPEFLTYFNYEAQQDKSGLPNDRFSAERPEGSISTLTIQRTEQRDSAMYRCASSGGTGDRYGYTFGSGTRLTVV.

This clonotype showed up just a few times. The rearrangement links TRBV5-5 to TRBJ1-1; D may be TRBD1 (6 bases). CDR3 length: 15 residues. V lost 2 bases to trimming and J lost 3 bases, with 14 bases between them. Germline CDR1 SGHKS, CDR2 YYEKEE (reference sequence). CDR3 sequence: CASSFYGGKDTEAFF. The CDR3 DNA reads as TGTGCCAGCAGCTTTTACGGGGGCAAGGACACTGAAGCTTTCTTT.

Here the CDR3 reads CASSYEHASPLHF. The CDR3 nucleotides are TGTGCCAGCAGTTACGAACATGCTTCACCCCTCCACTTT. This sequence joins TRBV6-5 and TRBJ1-6; the D is unclear. This CDR3 comprises 13 residues. Germline lookup yields CDR1 MNHEY and CDR2 SVGAGI. V lost 2 bases and J lost 9, with 8 bases in between.

There are a few counts of this clonotype. The chain links TRBV5-1 to TRBJ1-4, with D hard to call. V was pared by 0 bases and J by 4 bases, with 13 bases between. The germline V gene has CDR1 SGHRS and CDR2 YFSETQ. The CDR3 has 16 residues. CDR3 DNA: TGCGCCAGCAGCTTGGGCCAGGAAGACGGTAATGAAAAACTGTTTTTT. As protein: CASSLGQEDGNEKLFF.